This is a list of T cell receptor beta chains from one sample in a study of breast tumors, draining lymph nodes, adjacent tissues. Each CDR3 protein is one row after TCRdb ran MiXCR on the multiplex PCR reads. The sample consists of tens of thousands of distinct CDR3 sequences, 42% of them appearing once. Sequencing input: breast tumor tissue. The receptors derive from a female donor with breast cancer. Some clones in this sample may be carry-over from other donors' samples. Both conserved end residues are part of each CDR3. Fields, in order: clone size, D gene, J gene, V gene, CDR3 protein, CDR3 DNA. A D gene is named only where the DNA matches it firmly. Only part of the rows carry a size: once, few, many, or a class if the clone is expanded.

- | - | TRBJ2-6 | TRBV24-1 | CATSDTQGSGANVLTF | TGTGCCACCAGTGACACACAGGGATCTGGGGCCAACGTCCTGACTTTC
many | - | TRBJ2-7 | TRBV7-3 | CASSPPGADEQYF | TGTGCCAGCAGCCCACCGGGGGCGGACGAGCAGTACTTC
many | - | TRBJ1-5 | TRBV7-2 | CASSLTREELRPQHF | TGTGCCAGCAGCTTGACGAGAGAGGAGCTTAGACCCCAGCATTTT
many | TRBD2 | TRBJ2-1 | TRBV6-2/TRBV6-3 | CASSLDLGGRYNEQFF | TGTGCCAGCAGTTTAGATTTGGGAGGGAGGTACAATGAGCAGTTCTTC
- | - | TRBJ1-5 | TRBV5-1 | CASSFVNTGGNQPQHF | TGCGCCAGCAGCTTTGTTAACACCGGGGGCAATCAGCCCCAGCATTTT
many | - | TRBJ1-5 | TRBV5-8 | CASSLADRRPQHF | TGTGCCAGCAGCTTGGCCGATAGGCGGCCCCAGCATTTT
- | - | TRBJ2-1 | TRBV19 | CASSMSLTPGSEQFF | TGTGCCAGTAGTATGAGTCTCACCCCGGGGAGTGAGCAGTTCTTC
many | - | TRBJ1-1 | TRBV29-1 | CSVEQQWNTEAFF | TGCAGCGTTGAACAACAGTGGAACACTGAAGCTTTCTTT
many | - | TRBJ1-2 | TRBV24-1 | CATRGDYGYTF | TGTGCCACCAGGGGGGACTATGGCTACACCTTC
many | - | TRBJ2-7 | TRBV18 | CASSPQEKYEQYF | TGTGCCAGCTCACCTCAGGAGAAGTACGAGCAGTACTTC
many | - | TRBJ2-3 | TRBV19 | CASSKPGTDTQYF | TGTGCCAGTTCCAAACCTGGCACAGATACGCAGTATTTT
- | - | TRBJ1-6 | TRBV5-6 | CASSLGTAGGRYNSPLHF | TGTGCCAGCAGCTTGGGGACTGCCGGGGGCCGCTATAATTCACCCCTCCACTTT
many | TRBD1 | TRBJ2-5 | TRBV6-4 | CASSATGDGTQYF | TGTGCCAGCAGTGCCACAGGGGATGGGACCCAGTACTTC
many | TRBD2 | TRBJ2-2 | TRBV2 | CASTKREPNTGELFF | TGTGCCAGCACGAAGCGGGAGCCCAACACCGGGGAGCTGTTTTTT
many | - | TRBJ2-1 | TRBV9 | CASRDAPGPPDSNNEQFF | TGTGCCAGCAGAGATGCGCCGGGACCCCCGGATTCCAACAATGAGCAGTTCTTC
- | - | TRBJ1-5 | TRBV10-3 | CAIGSPPPLGPHQPQHF | TGTGCCATCGGATCTCCTCCCCCCCTGGGACCGCATCAGCCCCAGCATTTT
many | - | TRBJ2-1 | TRBV7-2 | CASSDSGSYNEQFF | TGTGCCAGCAGCGATAGCGGATCTTACAATGAGCAGTTCTTC
- | TRBD1 | TRBJ1-2 | TRBV20-1 | CSASNPDRGGYTF | TGCAGTGCTAGCAACCCGGACAGGGGAGGCTACACCTTC
- | - | TRBJ2-3 | TRBV10-1 | CTSSEWWRARDTQYF | TGCACCAGCAGTGAGTGGTGGAGGGCCCGGGACACGCAGTATTTT
many | - | TRBJ2-3 | TRBV12-3/TRBV12-4 | CASSLAGADTQYF | TGTGCCAGCAGTTTAGCGGGAGCAGATACGCAGTATTTT
many | - | TRBJ2-7 | TRBV6-1 | CASSDPGTVYEQYF | TGTGCCAGCAGTGATCCAGGGACTGTCTACGAGCAGTACTTC
many | - | TRBJ2-7 | TRBV11-2 | CASSFAFRSYEQYF | TGTGCCAGCAGCTTCGCCTTTCGCTCCTACGAGCAGTACTTC
- | - | TRBJ2-1 | TRBV7-2 | CASSPHLLGNEQFF | TGTGCCAGCAGCCCCCACCTGCTAGGGAATGAGCAGTTCTTC
- | - | TRBJ2-5 | TRBV6-5 | CASRVPGAYGRKETQYF | TGTGCCAGCAGGGTTCCAGGTGCCTACGGACGAAAAGAGACCCAGTACTTC
- | - | TRBJ2-1 | TRBV12-3/TRBV12-4 | CASSFGGVNEQFF | TGTGCCAGCAGTTTTGGGGGCGTCAATGAGCAGTTCTTC
once | - | TRBJ2-5 | TRBV7-2 | CASSLSVGGVGRAGTQYF | TGTGCCAGCAGCTTATCAGTAGGGGGGGTGGGGAGGGCGGGGACCCAGTACTTC
- | TRBD2 | TRBJ2-7 | TRBV29-1 | CSQTGTSGEQYF | TGCAGCCAAACCGGGACTAGCGGCGAGCAGTACTTC
many | TRBD1 | TRBJ1-2 | TRBV6-5 | CASGTGGASNYGYTF | TGTGCCAGCGGGACAGGGGGCGCGTCTAACTATGGCTACACCTTC
many | TRBD1 | TRBJ2-2 | TRBV20-1 | CSARRTGELSGEYTGELFF | TGCAGTGCTAGACGGACAGGGGAGTTGAGCGGGGAATACACCGGGGAGCTGTTTTTT
many | - | TRBJ2-3 | TRBV20-1 | CSARGGGAKTDTQYF | TGCAGTGCTAGGGGGGGGGGCGCTAAAACAGATACGCAGTATTTT
- | TRBD2 | TRBJ2-6 | TRBV5-1 | CASSSELAGVTGANVLTF | TGCGCCAGCAGCTCGGAACTAGCGGGAGTCACTGGGGCCAACGTCCTGACTTTC
many | TRBD2 | TRBJ2-7 | TRBV4-3 | CASSQVAGEIYEQYF | TGCGCCAGCAGCCAGGTAGCGGGAGAAATCTACGAGCAGTACTTC
- | - | TRBJ2-5 | TRBV24-1 | CATREVGETRYF | TGTGCCACCAGAGAGGTGGGTGAGACCCGGTACTTC
- | - | TRBJ1-4 | TRBV11-2 | CASEGIRDALEKLFF | TGTGCCAGCGAGGGGATTAGGGACGCCCTTGAAAAACTGTTCTTT
- | - | TRBJ2-5 | TRBV12-3/TRBV12-4 | CASSLQGRETQYF | TGTGCCAGCAGTTTACAGGGAAGGGAGACCCAGTACTTC
once | - | TRBJ1-2 | TRBV5-8 | CASRRSGRASYTF | TGTGCCAGCCGACGGTCAGGGCGCGCTAGCTACACCTTC
- | - | TRBJ2-5 | TRBV7-2 | CASSPDRETQYF | TGTGCCAGCAGCCCGGATCGGGAGACCCAGTACTTC
once | - | TRBJ1-3 | TRBV29-1 | CSVAQSSGNTIYF | TGCAGCGTAGCCCAGAGCTCTGGAAACACCATATATTTT
- | - | TRBJ1-1 | TRBV5-5 | CASSFSANTEAFF | TGTGCCAGCAGCTTTTCGGCGAACACTGAAGCTTTCTTT
once | - | TRBJ1-5 | TRBV6-2/TRBV6-3 | CASSHGTLGGDQPQHF | TGTGCCAGCAGTCACGGTACGCTCGGAGGCGATCAGCCCCAGCATTTT
many | TRBD2 | TRBJ2-7 | TRBV20-1 | CSARVAGASYEQYF | TGCAGTGCTAGAGTGGCGGGAGCTTCCTACGAGCAGTACTTC
- | - | TRBJ1-3 | TRBV7-9 | CASSLGHGSSDTIYF | TGTGCCAGCAGCTTAGGGCATGGGTCTAGTGACACCATATATTTT
many | TRBD1 | TRBJ1-5 | TRBV27 | CASSKGADQPQHF | TGTGCCAGCAGCAAGGGGGCTGATCAGCCCCAGCATTTT
- | TRBD1 | TRBJ1-2 | TRBV29-1 | CSVGVGGDYGYTF | TGCAGCGTTGGGGTAGGGGGCGACTATGGCTACACCTTC
many | - | TRBJ2-4 | TRBV7-2 | CASSLDRTKVYF | TGTGCCAGCAGCTTAGATCGGACAAAGGTTTACTTC
- | TRBD2 | TRBJ2-1 | TRBV2 | CASSARTSDREQFF | TGTGCCAGCAGCGCCAGGACTAGCGACAGGGAGCAGTTCTTC
- | - | TRBJ1-1 | TRBV13 | CASSLHVEAFF | TGTGCCAGCAGCTTACACGTTGAAGCTTTCTTT
- | TRBD1 | TRBJ1-6 | TRBV10-3 | CAISKTGDNLPLHF | TGTGCCATCAGCAAGACAGGGGATAATCTACCCCTCCACTTT
many | TRBD1 | TRBJ2-7 | TRBV11-3 | CASSRSTGGLAEQYF | TGTGCCAGCAGCCGAAGTACAGGGGGCCTCGCCGAGCAGTACTTC
many | - | TRBJ1-2 | TRBV5-6 | CASTKQGTGVLKFVGYTF | TGTGCCAGCACCAAGCAGGGAACCGGGGTCCTGAAGTTCGTTGGCTACACCTTC
many | - | TRBJ2-7 | TRBV5-8 | CASSPGSSYEQYF | TGTGCCAGCAGCCCTGGTTCGAGCTACGAGCAGTACTTC
- | - | TRBJ2-3 | TRBV7-9 | CASSSPAPVFVLGLQAVSTDTQYF | TGTGCCAGCAGCTCCCCAGCACCGGTTTTTGTCCTGGGCCTCCAGGCTGTGAGCACAGATACGCAGTATTTT
many | - | TRBJ1-1 | TRBV5-1 | CASSSGVLAEAFF | TGCGCCAGCAGCTCAGGGGTTTTGGCTGAAGCTTTCTTT
- | - | TRBJ2-3 | TRBV20-1 | CSASLGSGSYNEQYF | TGCAGTGCTAGTCTGGGGTCAGGCTCCTACAATGAGCAGTATTTT